These T cell receptor beta chains were read from a single sample in a study of Graves' ophthalmopathy and Graves' hyperthyroidism. Using its own MiXCR run on the multiplex PCR reads, TCRdb lists one record per CDR3 protein. The sample has approximately 700,000 distinct CDR3 sequences; just over 40% are singletons. The source material was peripheral blood. The receptors originated from an adult man with Graves' ophthalmopathy. Each CDR3 is given with its conserved first and last residue. A D gene is named only where the DNA matches it firmly.

- | TRBV5-1 | CASAPIPDQETQYF
TRBD1 | TRBV7-2 | CASSLQGAGTEAFF
TRBD2 | TRBV19 | CASSSPGLPSPRNEQYF
- | TRBV25-1 | CASLSSENTEAFF
- | TRBV30 | CAWSGSTYTIYF
- | TRBV5-1 | CASSFKGATNEKLFF
TRBD1 | TRBV10-3 | CAISGTGITEAFF
- | TRBV10-3 | CASRLFPYEQYF
- | TRBV7-9 | CASSTRVSGNTIYF
- | TRBV24-1 | CATAGRSSYEQYF